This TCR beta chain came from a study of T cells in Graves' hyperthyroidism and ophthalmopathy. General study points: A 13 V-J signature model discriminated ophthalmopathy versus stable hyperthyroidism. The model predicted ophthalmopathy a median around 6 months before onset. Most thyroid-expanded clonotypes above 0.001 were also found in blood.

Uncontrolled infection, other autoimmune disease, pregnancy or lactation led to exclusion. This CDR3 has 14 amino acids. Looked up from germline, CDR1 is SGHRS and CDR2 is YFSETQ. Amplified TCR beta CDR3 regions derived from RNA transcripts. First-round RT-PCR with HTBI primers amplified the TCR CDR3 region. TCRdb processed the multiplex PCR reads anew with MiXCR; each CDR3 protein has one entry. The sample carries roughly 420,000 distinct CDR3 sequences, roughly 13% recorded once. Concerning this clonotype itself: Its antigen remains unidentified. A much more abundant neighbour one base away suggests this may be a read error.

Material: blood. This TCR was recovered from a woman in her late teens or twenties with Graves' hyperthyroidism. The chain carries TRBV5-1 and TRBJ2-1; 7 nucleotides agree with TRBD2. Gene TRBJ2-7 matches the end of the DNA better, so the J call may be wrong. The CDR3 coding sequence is TGCGCCAGCAGCTCCCTTCTAGCGGCGAATGAGCAGTACTTC. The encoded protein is CASSSLLAANEQYF.